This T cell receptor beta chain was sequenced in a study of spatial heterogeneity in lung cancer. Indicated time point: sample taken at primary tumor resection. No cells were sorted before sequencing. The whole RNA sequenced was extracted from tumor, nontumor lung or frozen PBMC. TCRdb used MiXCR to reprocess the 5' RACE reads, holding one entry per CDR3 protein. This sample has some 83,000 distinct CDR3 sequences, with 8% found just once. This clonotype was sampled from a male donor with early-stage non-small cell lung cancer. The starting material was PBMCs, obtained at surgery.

The DNA of the CDR3 is TGTGCCAGCAGGGAAACCTCAGTGAACACTGAAGCTTTCTTT. It codes for CASRETSVNTEAFF. V and J are TRBV2 and TRBJ1-1; D gene uncertain. Trimming removed 6 bases at V and 0 bases at J, with 11 bases between. Germline V gives CDR1 SNHLY, CDR2 FYNNEI. The CDR3 runs to 14 residues. Combining the CDR3 with reference TRBV2 and TRBJ1-1 gives the whole variable domain EPEVTQTPSHQVTQMGQEVILRCVPISNHLYFYWYRQILGQKVEFLVSFYNNEISEKSEIFDDQFSVERPDGSNFTLKIRSTKLEDSAMYFCASRETSVNTEAFFGQGTRLTVV.